Sequencing of this TCR beta chain was carried out in a study of radiotherapy plus CTLA-4 blockade in lung cancer (dated by TCRdb to 2016 to 2019). With respect to the entire study: Among the enrolled patients, around 19% had an objective response, and 31% reached disease control.

The library relied on the immunoSEQ multiplex PCR assay. TCRdb stores this immuneACCESS table with in-frame sequences only. Part of the clones is absent; in the studies checked, under half of the shortfall reflects unresolved V genes, and no reason is known for the rest. Present in this sample are tens of thousands of clones, roughly 84% of which were seen just once. The ten largest clones capture 2.5% to 4% of the sample. General findings and caveats noted by the study authors: After treatment with radiotherapy and ipilimumab, TCR clones that came from tumors expanded in the peripheral blood. The strongest predictors of response, as reported, were early dynamic changes in blood T cell clones along with a rise in serum interferon-beta after radiation.

Germline trimming: 5 bases from V, 2 bases from J; junction bases outside gene matches: 5. Reading the germline V gene gives CDR1 SGHAT and CDR2 FQNNGV. The CDR3 sequence holds 15 residues, the cysteine and phenylalanine included. Only the CDR3 part of the read is kept: 45 bases, read in frame from the first base. As regards this clone: Which antigen it targets is not known. Base-call qualities are not available, and no considerably larger clone is one nucleotide away.

In this study, focal radiation therapy paired with CTLA-4 blockade (ipilimumab) was tested in patients who had chemo-refractory metastatic non-small-cell lung cancer. This sequence was found in a human donor with non-small cell lung cancer who had a partial response to radiotherapy plus ipilimumab. The sequencing here drew on peripheral blood, taken from a patient treated with radiotherapy plus ipilimumab. The rearrangement combines TRBV11-2 with TRBJ2-7; 11 of the junction bases match TRBD2. In nucleotide form, the sequence is TGTGCCAGCAGCCTGAGTAGCGGGGGGGCCTACGAGCAGTACTTC. It specifies CASSLSSGGAYEQYF.